A single sample is the source of the 10 T cell receptor beta chains below, sequenced in a study of cytomegalovirus exposure and HLA in healthy donors. In the PCR, 60 Vbeta and 13 Jbeta primers were used. Using immunoSEQ multiplex PCR, the repertoire was profiled, and TCRdb retains in-frame clones only, with some absent. The sample has fewer than 120,000 clones; less than 85% are singletons. Sample: PBMCs. The source of these receptors is a man under 40 in good health and CMV-seropositive.

The chain uses TRBV6-4 and TRBJ1-6; the D is unclear. With 0 bases removed from V and 5 bases from J, the gap between germline ends came to 5 bases. Germline V lookup: CDR1 MRHNA, CDR2 SNTAGT. This CDR3 region has 14 residues. The CDR3 reads CASSDSGDNSPLHF. As DNA, the CDR3 is TGTGCCAGCAGTGACTCCGGGGATAATTCACCCCTCCACTTT.

V usage is TRBV18 and J usage is TRBJ1-1; 7 bases are a match to TRBD1. There are 14 residues in the CDR3. From germline, CDR1 is KGHSH and CDR2 LQKENI. J gave up 7 bases and V 2 bases, and 7 bases lay outside the gene matches. CDR3 amino acids: CASSPLEGASEAFF. The CDR3 coding sequence is TGTGCCAGCTCACCATTAGAGGGGGCGAGTGAAGCTTTCTTT.

The chain is built from TRBV6-5 and TRBJ2-3, with D maybe TRBD2 (6 bases). CDR1 and CDR2 (germline): MNHEY, SVGAGI. The V end lost 6 bases, the J end lost 8 bases, and 18 bases lay between the germline ends. This CDR3 is built from 14 residues. CDR3 nucleotides: TGTGCCAGCAGCCGCGGGACTCTGTTTACTACGCAGTATTTT. The encoded protein is CASSRGTLFTTQYF.

The V call is TRBV5-6, the J call TRBJ1-4, with a weak D call TRBD1 (6 bases). The CDR3 runs 15 residues. Trimming left V 4 bases short and J 4 bases short, with 14 bases between. Germline V CDR1 and CDR2: SGHDT, YYEEEE. CDR3 loop: CASSGLGTHNEKLFF. The CDR3 DNA is TGTGCCAGCAGCGGTCTAGGGACACATAATGAAAAACTGTTTTTT.

The V call is TRBV28, the J call TRBJ2-5, with D perhaps TRBD1 (6 bases). V was cut by 2 bases and J by 0 bases, with 7 bases left in between. In germline, CDR1 is MDHEN, CDR2 SYDVKM. CDR3 length: 14 residues. CDR3 nucleotides: TGTGCCAGCAGTTTAGGACAGCACCAAGAGACCCAGTACTTC. Residues: CASSLGQHQETQYF.

This clone was counted only a few times. This sequence joins TRBV30 and TRBJ1-2; 7 bases line up with TRBD1. The germline CDR1 and CDR2 sequences are GTSNPN and SVGIG (reference sequence). This CDR3 is built from 12 residues. J was trimmed by 7 bases and V by 7 bases; bases with no gene match: 9. In DNA, the CDR3 is TGTGCCTCTGAACAGGGGAGAAGTGGCTACACCTTC. This translates into CASEQGRSGYTF.

The chain carries TRBV19 and TRBJ1-3, with D possibly TRBD1 on 6 matching bases. CDR1 is LNHDA and CDR2 is SQIVND in the germline V gene (reference sequence). The length of the CDR3 is 15 residues. Trimming removed 7 bases at V and 0 bases at J, with 13 bases between. The CDR3 reads CASNTGPLSGNTIYF. The CDR3 nucleotides are TGTGCCAGTAACACAGGGCCTCTCTCTGGAAACACCATATATTTT. Supplemented by reference TRBV19 and TRBJ1-3, the full variable domain reads DGGITQSPKYLFRKEGQNVTLSCEQNLNHDAMYWYRQDPGQGLRLIYYSQIVNDFQKGDIAEGYSVSREKKESFPLTVTSAQKNPTAFYLCASNTGPLSGNTIYFGEGSWLTVV.

The chain is built from TRBV2 and TRBJ2-1; possible D gene TRBD1, 6 bases. The germline CDR1 and CDR2 sequences are SNHLY and FYNNEI. Between the trimmed V and J ends, which lost 6 bases and 7 bases, there was a span of 13 bases. The CDR3 covers 13 residues. The CDR3 coding sequence is TGTGCCAGCAGCCCATGGCAGGGGAATGAGCAGTTCTTC. Amino acid sequence: CASSPWQGNEQFF.

This rearrangement joins TRBV7-9 to TRBJ2-5, with D possibly TRBD1 on 6 matching bases. The CDR3 totals 13 residues. Per the germline V gene, CDR1 is SEHNR and CDR2 is FQNEAQ (reference sequence). Trimming pared 5 bases from V and 3 bases from J, leaving 10 bases between. The CDR3 region is CASSRDNEETQYF. CDR3 sequence (DNA): TGTGCCAGCAGCCGGGACAACGAAGAGACCCAGTACTTC.

The rearrangement joins TRBV27 to TRBJ1-5, with a possible D match to TRBD1 (5 bases). The CDR3 has 15 residues. V lost 3 bases to trimming and J lost 4 bases, with 13 bases between them. Germline lookup yields CDR1 MNHEY and CDR2 SMNVEV (reference sequence). The CDR3 region has the DNA TGTGCCAGCAGTTTGTCCGGGGGGTGGAATCAGCCCCAGCATTTT. It specifies CASSLSGGWNQPQHF.